These 6 T cell receptor beta chains originate from one sample sequenced in a study of blood T cell repertoires in COVID-19. Some clones are missing from TCRdb's copy, which holds only in-frame ones; the method was immunoSEQ multiplex PCR. Here the sample spans some 140,000 clones, 75% to 85% being singletons. Specimen: peripheral blood. Every receptor here comes from a man aged 80 or over with acute or convalescent COVID-19.

The chain recombines TRBV28 with TRBJ2-5, with TRBD2 matching 8 bases. Trimming took 4 bases from V and 4 from J; bases not matched to a gene: 5. The CDR3 sequence is 14 residues long. CDR1 and CDR2 (germline): MDHEN, SYDVKM. The CDR3 DNA is TGTGCCAGCAGTTCTACCAGCGGGGGAGAGACCCAGTACTTC. It encodes CASSSTSGGETQYF.

This clone was detected once. The gene calls are TRBV6-5 and TRBJ1-6; 8 nucleotides agree with TRBD1. Germline V lookup: CDR1 MNHEY, CDR2 SVGAGI. The CDR3 length is 13 residues. Trimming removed 10 bases from V and 9 bases from J; junction bases left unmatched: 8. DNA for the CDR3: TGTGCCACTCGTGGACAGGGAGGTTCACCCCTCCACTTT. It translates to CATRGQGGSPLHF.

This chain links TRBV25-1 with TRBJ2-5; TRBD2 matches at 9 bases. This CDR3 has 17 amino acids. The trim removed 1 base at V and 2 bases at J, leaving 8 bases unmatched. Germline CDR1 and CDR2: MGHDK and SYGVNS. The CDR3 reads CASSESSSGGLQETQYF. CDR3 DNA sequence: TGTGCCAGCAGTGAATCTAGTAGCGGGGGTCTTCAAGAGACCCAGTACTTC. Using reference TRBV25-1 and TRBJ2-5 for the parts outside the CDR3, the full variable domain is EADIYQTPRYLVIGTGKKITLECSQTMGHDKMYWYQQDPGMELHLIHYSYGVNSTEKGDLSSESTVSRIRTEHFPLTLESARPSHTSQYLCASSESSSGGLQETQYFGPGTRLLVL.

V gene TRBV21-1 combines with J gene TRBJ1-2; TRBD1 is the table's D call, not checked against the DNA. TRBV21-1 constitutes a pseudogene. The CDR3 is made up of 18 amino acids. The CDR3 coding sequence is TGTGCCAGCAGCAAAGGACCCCTTGACAGCCGCGTTTACTATGGCTACACCTTC. Protein product: CASSKGPLDSRVYYGYTF.

V and J are TRBV7-2 and TRBJ2-7; TRBD1 agrees at 7 bases. Germline values: CDR1 SGHTA, CDR2 FQGNSA. With 1 base clipped from V and 7 bases from J, the junction kept 10 bases outside the gene matches. The length of the CDR3 is 15 residues. The CDR3: CASSLDTGTVVEQYF. The DNA of the CDR3 is TGTGCCAGCAGCTTAGACACCGGGACAGTAGTTGAGCAGTACTTC.

The rearrangement uses TRBV5-1 and TRBJ1-4; no reliable D call. Germline V gives CDR1 SGHRS, CDR2 YFSETQ. V lost 5 bases and J lost 3, with 14 bases in between. The CDR3 is 15 amino acids. CDR3 sequence reads: CASREGSKANEKLFF. Here the CDR3 DNA reads TGCGCCAGCAGGGAGGGCTCAAAGGCTAATGAAAAACTGTTTTTT.